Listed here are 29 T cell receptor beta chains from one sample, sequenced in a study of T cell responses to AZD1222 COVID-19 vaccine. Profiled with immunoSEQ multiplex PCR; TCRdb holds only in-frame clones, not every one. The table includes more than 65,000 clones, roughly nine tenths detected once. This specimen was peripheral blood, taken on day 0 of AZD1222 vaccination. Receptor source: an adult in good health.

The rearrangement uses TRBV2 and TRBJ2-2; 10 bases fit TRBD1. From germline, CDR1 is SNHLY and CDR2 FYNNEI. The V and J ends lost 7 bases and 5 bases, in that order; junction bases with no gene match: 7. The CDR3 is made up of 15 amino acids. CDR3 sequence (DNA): TGTGCCAGCAACCTGGGGACAGGGGTGACCGGGGAGCTGTTTTTT. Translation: CASNLGTGVTGELFF. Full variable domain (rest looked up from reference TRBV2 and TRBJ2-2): EPEVTQTPSHQVTQMGQEVILRCVPISNHLYFYWYRQILGQKVEFLVSFYNNEISEKSEIFDDQFSVERPDGSNFTLKIRSTKLEDSAMYFCASNLGTGVTGELFFGEGSRLTVL.

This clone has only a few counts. The CDR3 nucleotides read TGTGCCAGCAGCACCGAACTAGCCCCGTGGGAGACCCAGTACTTC. Translation: CASSTELAPWETQYF. This chain joins TRBV3-1 (or the pseudogene TRBV3-2) and TRBJ2-5; TRBD2 is a possible D gene (6 bases). V was clipped by 5 bases and J by 5 bases, with 18 bases between them. CDR1 LGHDT and CDR2 YNNKEL come from the germline V gene (reference sequence). The CDR3 sequence is 15 residues long.

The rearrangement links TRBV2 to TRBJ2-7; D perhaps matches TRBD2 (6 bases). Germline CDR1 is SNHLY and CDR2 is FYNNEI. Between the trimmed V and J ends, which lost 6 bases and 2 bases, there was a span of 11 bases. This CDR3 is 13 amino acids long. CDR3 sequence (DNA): TGTGCCAGCAGGGGCGGGGAGCCCTACGAGCAGTACTTC. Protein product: CASRGGEPYEQYF.

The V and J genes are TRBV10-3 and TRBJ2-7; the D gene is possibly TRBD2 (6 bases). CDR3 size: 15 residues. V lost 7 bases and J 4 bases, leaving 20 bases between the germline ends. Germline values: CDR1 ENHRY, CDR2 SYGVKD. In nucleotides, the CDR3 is TGTGCCATCACTTTCGGTACGGGAGAGGGGTACGAGCAGTACTTC. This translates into CAITFGTGEGYEQYF.

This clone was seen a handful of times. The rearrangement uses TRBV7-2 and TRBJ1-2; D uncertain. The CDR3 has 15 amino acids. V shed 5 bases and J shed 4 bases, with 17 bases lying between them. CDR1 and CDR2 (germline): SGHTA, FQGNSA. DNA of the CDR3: TGTGCCAGCAGCATAAGTTCGGGGTTGCGCTATGGCTACACCTTC. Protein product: CASSISSGLRYGYTF.

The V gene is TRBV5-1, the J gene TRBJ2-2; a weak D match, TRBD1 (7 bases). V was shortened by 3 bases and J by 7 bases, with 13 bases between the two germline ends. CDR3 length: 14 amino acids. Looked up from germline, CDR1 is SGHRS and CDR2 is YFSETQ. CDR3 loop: CASSYQGGSGELFF. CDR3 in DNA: TGCGCCAGCAGCTACCAGGGGGGAAGCGGGGAGCTGTTTTTT.

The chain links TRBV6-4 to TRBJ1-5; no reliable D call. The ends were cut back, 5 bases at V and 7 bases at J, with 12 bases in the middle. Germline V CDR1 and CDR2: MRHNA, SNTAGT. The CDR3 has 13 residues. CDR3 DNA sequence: TGTGCCAGCAGTCGAACGGGAGGCCAGCCCCAGCATTTT. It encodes CASSRTGGQPQHF.

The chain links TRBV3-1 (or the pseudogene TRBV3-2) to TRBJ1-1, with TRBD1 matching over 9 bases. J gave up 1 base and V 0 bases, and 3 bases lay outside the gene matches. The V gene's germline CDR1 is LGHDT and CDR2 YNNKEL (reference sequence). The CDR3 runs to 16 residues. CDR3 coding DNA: TGTGCCAGCAGCCAAGAGGGGACAGGGCCGAACACTGAAGCTTTCTTT. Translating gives CASSQEGTGPNTEAFF.

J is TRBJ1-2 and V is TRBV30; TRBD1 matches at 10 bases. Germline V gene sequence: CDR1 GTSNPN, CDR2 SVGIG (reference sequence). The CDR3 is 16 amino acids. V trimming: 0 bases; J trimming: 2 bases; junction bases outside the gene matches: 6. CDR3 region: CAWSVRGTGANYGYTF. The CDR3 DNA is TGTGCCTGGAGTGTACGAGGGACAGGGGCGAACTATGGCTACACCTTC.

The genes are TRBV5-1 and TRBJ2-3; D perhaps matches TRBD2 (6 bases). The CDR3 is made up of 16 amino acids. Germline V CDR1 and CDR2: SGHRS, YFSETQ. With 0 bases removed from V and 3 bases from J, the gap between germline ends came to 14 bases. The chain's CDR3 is CASSLEVYGGTDTQYF. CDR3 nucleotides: TGCGCCAGCAGCTTGGAAGTTTACGGGGGTACAGATACGCAGTATTTT.

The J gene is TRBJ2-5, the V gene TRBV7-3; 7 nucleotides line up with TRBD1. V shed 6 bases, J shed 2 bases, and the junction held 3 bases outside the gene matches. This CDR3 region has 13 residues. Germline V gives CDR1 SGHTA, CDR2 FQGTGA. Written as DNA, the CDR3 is TGTGCCAGCAGTCCGGGACAGCAAGAGACCCAGTACTTC. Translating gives CASSPGQQETQYF. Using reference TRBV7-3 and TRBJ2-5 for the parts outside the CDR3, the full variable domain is GAGVSQTPSNKVTEKGKYVELRCDPISGHTALYWYRQSLGQGPEFLIYFQGTGAADDSGLPNDRFFAVRPEGSVSTLKIQRTERGDSAVYLCASSPGQQETQYFGPGTRLLVL.

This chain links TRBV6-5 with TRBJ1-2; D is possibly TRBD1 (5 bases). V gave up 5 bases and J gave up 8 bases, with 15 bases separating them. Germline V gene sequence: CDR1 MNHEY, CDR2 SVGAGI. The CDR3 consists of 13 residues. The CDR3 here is CASSTPGRGGYTF. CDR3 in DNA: TGTGCCAGCAGTACCCCGGGGCGGGGAGGCTACACCTTC.

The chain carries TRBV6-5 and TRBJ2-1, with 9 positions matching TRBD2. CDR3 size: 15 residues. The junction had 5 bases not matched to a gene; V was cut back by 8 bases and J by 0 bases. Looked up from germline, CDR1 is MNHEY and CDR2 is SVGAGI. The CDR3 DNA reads TGTGCCAGCCGGGGTAGCGGGGGCTCCTACAATGAGCAGTTCTTC. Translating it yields CASRGSGGSYNEQFF.

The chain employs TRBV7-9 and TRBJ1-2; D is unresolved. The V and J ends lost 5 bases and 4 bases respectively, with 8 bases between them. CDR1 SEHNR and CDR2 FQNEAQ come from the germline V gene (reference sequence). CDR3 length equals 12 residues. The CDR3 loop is CASSPTTYGYTF. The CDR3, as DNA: TGTGCCAGCAGCCCGACAACCTATGGCTACACCTTC.

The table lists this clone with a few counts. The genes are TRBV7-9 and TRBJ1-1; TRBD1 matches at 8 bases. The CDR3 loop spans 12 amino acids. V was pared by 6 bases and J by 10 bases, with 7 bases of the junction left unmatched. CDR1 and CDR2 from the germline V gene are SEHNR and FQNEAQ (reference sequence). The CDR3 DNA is TGTGCCAGCAGTCCAGACAGGGGTAGAGCTTTCTTT. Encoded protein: CASSPDRGRAFF.

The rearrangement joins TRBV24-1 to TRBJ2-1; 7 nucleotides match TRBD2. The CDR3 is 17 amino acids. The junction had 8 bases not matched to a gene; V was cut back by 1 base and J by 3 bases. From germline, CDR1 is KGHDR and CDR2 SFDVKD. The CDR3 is CATSDFAEGGGYNEQFF. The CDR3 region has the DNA TGTGCCACCAGTGATTTCGCCGAAGGCGGGGGCTACAATGAGCAGTTCTTC.

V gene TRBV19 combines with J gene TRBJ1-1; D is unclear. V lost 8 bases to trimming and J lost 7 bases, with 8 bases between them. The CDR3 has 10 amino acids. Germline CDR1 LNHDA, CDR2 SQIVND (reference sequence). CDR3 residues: CASGVSEAFF. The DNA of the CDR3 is TGTGCCAGTGGCGTGAGTGAAGCTTTCTTT.

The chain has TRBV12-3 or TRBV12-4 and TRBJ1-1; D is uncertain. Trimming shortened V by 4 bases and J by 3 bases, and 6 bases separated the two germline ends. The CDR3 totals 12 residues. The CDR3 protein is CASSSGYTEAFF. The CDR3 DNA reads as TGTGCCAGCAGTTCCGGGTACACTGAAGCTTTCTTT.

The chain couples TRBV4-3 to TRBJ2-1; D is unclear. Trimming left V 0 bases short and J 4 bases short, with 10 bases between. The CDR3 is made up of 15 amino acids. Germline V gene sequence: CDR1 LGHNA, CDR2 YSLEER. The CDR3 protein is CASSQERRPYNEQFF. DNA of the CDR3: TGCGCCAGCAGCCAAGAACGGCGGCCGTACAATGAGCAGTTCTTC.

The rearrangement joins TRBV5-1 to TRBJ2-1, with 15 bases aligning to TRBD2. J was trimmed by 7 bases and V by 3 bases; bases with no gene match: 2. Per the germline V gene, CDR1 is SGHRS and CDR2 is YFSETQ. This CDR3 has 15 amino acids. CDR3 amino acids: CASSSGLAGGNEQFF. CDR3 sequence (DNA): TGCGCCAGCAGCTCCGGACTAGCGGGGGGGAATGAGCAGTTCTTC.

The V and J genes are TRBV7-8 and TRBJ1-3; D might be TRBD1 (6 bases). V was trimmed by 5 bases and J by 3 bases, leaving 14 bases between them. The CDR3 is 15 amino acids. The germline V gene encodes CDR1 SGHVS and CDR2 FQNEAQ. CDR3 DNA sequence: TGTGCCAGCAGCCCGGGGGCAGGGGTTGGAAACACCATATATTTT. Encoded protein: CASSPGAGVGNTIYF.

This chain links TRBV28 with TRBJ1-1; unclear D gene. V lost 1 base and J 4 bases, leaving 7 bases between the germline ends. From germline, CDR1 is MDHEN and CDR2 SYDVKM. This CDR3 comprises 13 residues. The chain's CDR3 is CASSLFEGTEAFF. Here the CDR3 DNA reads TGTGCCAGCAGTTTATTCGAGGGCACTGAAGCTTTCTTT.

CDR3 in amino acids: CASSLDLFYGYTF. The CDR3 DNA sequence: TGCGCCAGCAGCTTGGACCTTTTCTATGGCTACACCTTC. The genes are TRBV5-1 and TRBJ1-2; D remains unclear. CDR3 length: 13 amino acids. Trimming took off 0 bases at V and 4 bases at J, with 7 bases between the two ends. The germline gives CDR1 SGHRS, CDR2 YFSETQ.

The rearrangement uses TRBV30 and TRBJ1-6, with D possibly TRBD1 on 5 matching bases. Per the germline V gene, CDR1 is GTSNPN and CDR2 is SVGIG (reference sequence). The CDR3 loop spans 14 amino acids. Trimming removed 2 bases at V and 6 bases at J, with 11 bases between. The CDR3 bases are TGTGCCTGGAGTTCGGGGGAGGTTAATTCACCCCTCCACTTT. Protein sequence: CAWSSGEVNSPLHF.

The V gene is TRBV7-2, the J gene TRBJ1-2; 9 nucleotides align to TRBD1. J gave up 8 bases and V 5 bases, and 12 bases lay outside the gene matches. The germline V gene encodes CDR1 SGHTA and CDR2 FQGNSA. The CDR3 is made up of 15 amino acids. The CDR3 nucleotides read TGTGCCAGCAGCCCCCCGGGACAGGGATACGAGGGCTACACCTTC. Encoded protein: CASSPPGQGYEGYTF.

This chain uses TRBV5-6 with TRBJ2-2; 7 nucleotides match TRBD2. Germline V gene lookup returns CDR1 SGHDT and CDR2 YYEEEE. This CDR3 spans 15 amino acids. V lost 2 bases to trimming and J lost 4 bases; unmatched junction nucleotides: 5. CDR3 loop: CASSFGGVSTGELFF. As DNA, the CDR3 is TGTGCCAGCAGCTTTGGGGGGGTTAGCACCGGGGAGCTGTTTTTT.

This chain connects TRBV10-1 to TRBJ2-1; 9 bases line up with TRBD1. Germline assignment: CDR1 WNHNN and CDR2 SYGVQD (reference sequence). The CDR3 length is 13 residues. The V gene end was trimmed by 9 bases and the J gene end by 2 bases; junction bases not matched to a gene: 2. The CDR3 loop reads CASRTGAYNEQFF. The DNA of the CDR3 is TGCGCCAGTCGGACAGGGGCCTACAATGAGCAGTTCTTC.

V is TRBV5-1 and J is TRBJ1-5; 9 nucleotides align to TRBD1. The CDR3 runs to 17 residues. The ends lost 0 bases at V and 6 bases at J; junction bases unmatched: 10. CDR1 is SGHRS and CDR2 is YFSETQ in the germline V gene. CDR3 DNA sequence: TGCGCCAGCAGCTTGGGGGTTGGGACAGGGACTTCTCAGCCCCAGCATTTT. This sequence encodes CASSLGVGTGTSQPQHF.

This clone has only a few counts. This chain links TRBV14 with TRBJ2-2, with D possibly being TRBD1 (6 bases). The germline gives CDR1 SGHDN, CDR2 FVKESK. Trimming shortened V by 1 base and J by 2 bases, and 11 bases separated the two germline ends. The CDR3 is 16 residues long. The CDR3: CASSQGRGVNTGELFF. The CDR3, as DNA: TGTGCCAGCAGCCAAGGCAGGGGCGTAAACACCGGGGAGCTGTTTTTT.